This TCR beta chain was found in a study of identical twins. Study findings and constraints: Cord blood's abundant beta clonotypes had fewer insertions, unlike memory repertoires. Those out-of-frame alpha sequences shared by twins showed an excess of low generation probability. Excess sharing by twins proved weaker in beta out-of-frame sequences.

Looked up from germline, CDR1 is KGHDR and CDR2 is SFDVKD. This CDR3 spans 17 amino acids. J was trimmed by 7 bases and V by 2 bases; bases with no gene match: 11. TCRdb independently ran MiXCR on the 5' RACE reads; one entry per CDR3 protein. The sample has about 240,000 distinct CDR3 sequences; 10% to 15% are singletons. Of note for this clonotype: Its antigen is not known.

Healthy Caucasians supplied all donations. Separately, the same data were catalogued under a study of yellow fever vaccine responses in identical twins.

The clonotype was recovered from a woman aged 18-30 years in good health. Sequencing was carried out using memory (CD45RO+) T cells sorted from blood. V and J are TRBV24-1 and TRBJ2-7; 12 bases match TRBD1. CDR3 region: CATSDSTGQGALWEQYF. Here the CDR3 DNA reads TGTGCCACCAGTGATTCTACGGGACAGGGGGCACTATGGGAGCAGTACTTC.